This T cell receptor beta chain was captured by sequencing in a study of cytomegalovirus exposure and HLA in healthy donors (dated 2017 in TCRdb). The study in broad terms: An earlier analysis of around 600 of the donors reported 250 to 300 Gb of sequence data and roughly 110 million unique TCR beta sequences from 190 million or so T cells. Roughly 310 gigabases of sequencing data and approximately 80 million unique TCR sequences were included in an early release covering several hundred HLA-typed donors. Among the roughly 370 genotyped donors, approximately 77% belonged to the genetic ancestry cluster associated with self-reported Caucasian donors. The study aimed to test whether cataloging public T cell receptors could reveal signatures of past pathogen exposure. The study profiled the T cell repertoires of hundreds of subjects by immunosequencing and related them to cytomegalovirus serostatus. Besides the first cohort of under 700 subjects, a separate validation cohort made up of about 120 different subjects was used. The study combined high-throughput TCR immunosequencing, statistical association of individual TCRs with disease status, and machine learning to predict cytomegalovirus infection status. A later analysis re-analyzed previously published TCR beta repertoires from hundreds of donors and added high-resolution HLA genotyping to study TCR occurrence patterns. Rather than using new phenotypic data, the later analysis identified candidate immune exposures from TCR beta sequences and from how often those sequences occurred across donors. An earlier analysis of some 500 of the donors applied high-throughput TCR beta sequencing to assess whether each TCR beta V gene segment acted as functional or pseudogenic. Donor age, sex, ethnicity and CMV serostatus were compiled alongside the repertoire data. A later genetic analysis used genome-wide SNP genotypes for 398 of the 666 donors, treating that subset as a discovery cohort. All discovery cohort repertoires had been generated using a single sequencing platform. HLA typing included class I and class II loci at four-digit resolution. The number of typed donors differed by locus: roughly 620-630 for A, B, C, DRB1 and DQB1; approximately 530 for DQA1; some 610 for DPA1; and about 470 for DPB1. Roughly five DR-DQ haplotypes were handled as single units for association and clustering, since linkage in the cohort was strong. Across about 380 genotyped donors of the cohort, an average of about 240,000 unique TCR beta nucleotide sequences per donor were sequenced, and roughly a sixth of those sequences were non-productive.

Broad study findings and their caveats: Only TCR beta chains were sequenced in this cohort, and the absence of alpha or paired-chain data limited detectable features. Specific HLA alleles were associated with 16,951 TCR beta sequences at a false discovery rate of 0.05 in a later analysis. An earlier analysis of 450 to 750 of the donors showed that most TCR beta V segments appeared in productive rearrangements either about 90% or about 30% of the time, which broadly matched IMGT annotations. While some public TCRs were present in many individuals, most TCR sequences turned up only very rarely across donors. A further reported finding was that TCR beta sequences accurately predicted the HLA-A and HLA-B alleles for most subjects in the first cohort. According to a later analysis, TCR association rates differed among HLA loci, with DRB1 alleles showing the most associated TCRs and HLA-C alleles showing the fewest. Immune exposure information for the cohort was limited to CMV serostatus. In the study, approximately 160 TCR beta chains were listed as associated with cytomegalovirus. According to a later analysis, parvovirus B19, influenza, CMV and Epstein-Barr virus appeared linked to several top co-occurrence clusters. A cluster of highly shared sequence variants was judged likely to be a technical artifact of the sequencing pipeline. Because counts were too low, seventeen rarely observed V segments, including chromosome 9 orphons, were left out of the earlier analysis of some 600 of the donors. Most CMV-associated TCR beta chains appeared to be HLA-restricted in a later analysis, and the HLA associations seemed to be driven largely by CMV exposure. A later genetic analysis reported fewer N-insertions in productive TCRs among donors in an Asian-associated ancestry cluster than the roughly 700-donor mean. In vitro tests confirmed that a few of the cytomegalovirus-associated TCR beta chains recognize cytomegalovirus antigens. Assigning TCR associations to individual alleles was difficult when HLA alleles, especially DR and DQ, strongly co-occurred. Linkage disequilibrium might explain the correlated functional status among segregating V segments, but an unknown experimental factor could not be excluded. The presence/absence analyses assumed that sequencing depth was roughly uniform across donors, and that assumption may not be true. Compared with equally common non-associated chains, HLA-associated TCR beta chains in a later analysis were more clonally expanded and had lower generation probabilities. Cytomegalovirus status was reported to be diagnosed by the classifier with high specificity and sensitivity in both the original and validation cohorts. HLA typing was unavailable for some donors at each locus, so association tests used only the typed subset. It was suggested by the authors that the approach could potentially be generalized to other disease states and immunological phenotypes. V-gene and J-gene trimming of TCR beta chains was associated with a missense DCLRE1C variant in a later genetic analysis, and the association was replicated in an independent cohort. The 87-base-pair reads could not distinguish some IMGT-functional V segments, including TRBV6-2 and TRBV6-3, so those segments were excluded.

The CDR3 has 12 amino acids, counting the end cysteine and phenylalanine. Just CDR3 DNA is preserved here, 36 bases in frame from base 1. Trimming costs V 10 bases and J 6 bases, and their ends lie 15 bases apart. As encoded in the germline V gene, CDR1 is MNHEY while CDR2 is SVGAGI. In total, 630 or so healthy bone marrow donors made up the cohort. At the time of sampling, every cohort member was nominally healthy, though immune exposures that went unrecorded were likely present. The donor was CMV seronegative and belonged to the group of 320 or so seronegative cohort members. Every donor gave a peripheral blood sample, and the peripheral blood mononuclear cells from that sample were used for TCR beta sequencing. Genomic DNA extraction from the blood cell samples was performed with the Qiagen DNeasy Blood Extraction Kit. About this clone itself: The antigen this receptor binds is unknown.

The library came from the immunoSEQ multiplex PCR assay. The multiplex PCR relied on a mix of 60 forward primers for TCR Vbeta segments and 13 reverse primers for TCR Jbeta segments. Amplification of the CDR3 region of rearranged TCR beta genes was performed with a multiplex PCR assay on genomic DNA. The amplified TCR beta libraries were sequenced on the Illumina HiSeq System as 87-base-pair reads. Per the source publication's procedure: Across the roughly 700 repertoires, a later analysis counted tens of millions of unique TCR beta chains, approximately 12 million of which were shared by at least two donors. A nearest-neighbor algorithm error-corrected the raw reads and collapsed the reads into unique sequences, merging closely related sequences to remove PCR and sequencing errors. V, D and J gene segments were assigned by aligning CDR3 sequences to IMGT reference sequences. For a sequence to be retained, at least a six-nucleotide match to both a V gene segment and a J gene segment was required. A rearrangement counted as productive if the CDR3 had no stop codons and remained in frame with V and J, and every other rearrangement counted as non-productive. CDR3 was defined according to IMGT convention as the region running from the second conserved V-encoded cysteine to the conserved J-encoded phenylalanine. The earlier analysis of a few hundred of the donors excluded any sequence lacking an unambiguous match to a single V gene segment. An earlier analysis of 587 of the donors called V segments functional above 56.7% productive rearrangements and segregating when the between-donor standard deviation exceeded 5%. A statistical classification framework was built for diagnosing cytomegalovirus status from the catalog of TCR beta chain sequences. In a later analysis, V and J genes were assigned by comparing TCR nucleotide sequences against IMGT/GENE-DB human TR gene sequences. A later analysis assigned CDR3 sequences and most-parsimonious VDJ recombination scenarios with the TCRdist pipeline. In a later analysis, every TCR beta chain was defined by the combination of its CDR3 amino acid sequence and its V-gene family, and reads without a unique V-gene family were dropped. A later analysis removed 592 highly shared, low-generation-probability nucleotide sequences to deal with suspected cross-contamination and a sequencing artifact. In a later analysis, a clonal expansion index for each public chain was calculated from normalized within-repertoire ranks of inferred template counts. In a later analysis, generation probabilities were computed with a VDJ recombination model fitted to out-of-frame rearrangements, and the resulting probabilities were checked against IGoR. In a later analysis, TCR-TCR, TCR-HLA and TCR-CMV co-occurrence was scored with hypergeometric tests, and a repertoire-size bias correction was applied to TCR pairs. In a later analysis, false discovery rates were estimated by permuting HLA or CMV assignments 20 times. A later analysis grouped co-occurring TCRs with DBSCAN, adding TCRdist sequence similarity when clustering within HLA-allele-positive subsets. Repertoires with fewer than 30,000 or more than 120,000 public chains were left out of co-occurrence clustering, as were about five repertoires with anomalous nucleotide sharing. Sourced from immuneACCESS, this table was stored by TCRdb with only in-frame sequences that have V and J called. A share of the clones is absent; for the studies checked, an unresolved V gene accounts for under half, and the remainder has no known explanation. V and J calls and clone size are as listed in that table; D and trimming were resolved from the DNA. For this sample, the table gives more than 45,000 clones. Less than 2.5% of the sample is in the top ten clones.

Source material: PBMCs. The sequence links TRBV6-5 to TRBJ1-1, with the D gene not confidently named. The TCR originated in a woman in her 40s in good health and CMV-seronegative. The DNA sequence follows: TGTGCCACACAAGACTCCTATTCTGAAGCTTTCTTT. This yields the protein CATQDSYSEAFF.